Sequencing of this T cell receptor beta chain was carried out in a study of cytomegalovirus exposure and HLA in healthy donors. The CDR3 extends over 12 amino acids. Germline CDR1 is LNHDA and CDR2 is SQIVND (reference sequence). Trimming cost V 9 bases and J 4 bases; bases outside gene matches: 3. Use of 60 Vbeta and 13 Jbeta primers characterized the PCR. Profiled with immunoSEQ multiplex PCR; TCRdb holds only in-frame clones, not every one. The sample lists 130,000 or so clones, roughly 80% occurring once. The J gene is TRBJ2-1, the V gene TRBV19; 7 bases fit TRBD1. The sample taken for sequencing was PBMCs. The TCR was taken from a female donor in good health and CMV-seronegative. The CDR3 is CASLDRYNEQFF. The CDR3 coding sequence is TGTGCCAGCCTGGACAGGTACAATGAGCAGTTCTTC.